Included here is one T cell receptor (beta chain) sequence, with context. What this receptor recognizes is not known. Per-base qualities were not stored, and no clone one base away is much larger. This entry is derived from a study of blood T cell repertoires in COVID-19 (dated by TCRdb to 2020 to 2022). In terms of the full investigation: Collaborator samples came from the United States, Italy and Spain and covered acute and convalescent phases of COVID-19. The prospective study material was composed of cDNA or gDNA derived from T cells, B-cell-depleted T cells, or PBMCs. Subjects who had been exposed to COVID-19, were actively infected with it, or had recovered from it provided the deeply sampled blood TCRbeta repertoires that made up the dataset. A freely available public database, intended as a resource for researchers studying the immune response to SARS-CoV-2, is where the repertoires were released. Samples came from the ongoing ImmuneRACE study (first 160 participants) plus 1,254 subjects from 6 global collaborators. The sample metadata nearly always contained a de-identified subject ID, COVID-19 status, age in years and sex. Where available, HLA class I and class II types were taken from metadata supplied by the sample provider and were not determined by assay-based typing.

Overall study results and their limits: How much clinical and demographic metadata was included differed by source and by participant, and the metadata was provided uncurated.

Each collaborating institution followed its own protocols to collect whole blood in K2EDTA tubes. For TCRbeta analysis, collaborators shipped samples in one of three forms: frozen whole blood, isolated PBMCs, or DNA extracted from either of those sample types. The CDR3, from cysteine to phenylalanine, totals 14 residues. Kept here is only the CDR3 DNA, which spans 42 bases and is read in frame from base 1. After removal of 2 bases from V and 5 bases from J, the junction retains 5 bases not matched to a gene. The CDR1 and CDR2 encoded by the germline V gene are MNHNS and SASEGT. TCRbeta CDR3 regions were amplified from genomic DNA using the immunoSEQ Assay, a bias-controlled multiplex PCR. Regarding the original processing steps: The number of nucleated cells in each sample was estimated from the amplification of reference gene primers within the assay. To quantify the absolute abundance of each unique TCRbeta CDR3 rearrangement, sequence reads were collapsed and filtered. For each sample, productive Simpson clonality was calculated as the square root of Simpson's diversity index over productive rearrangements. This immuneACCESS table, as held by TCRdb, lists in-frame sequences with V and J called but not all clones. Of the missing ones, under half trace to an unresolved V gene in checked studies; the others have no known cause. The DNA was the basis for D and trimming; V, J and clone size are from that table. This sample lists 65,000 to 85,000 clones; about 88% were detected once. The biggest ten clones account for around 20% of the sample.

What was sequenced was peripheral blood. The TCR was taken from a human donor in a cohort sampled during active COVID-19. Here the chain combines TRBV6-1 and TRBJ2-7; 8 central nucleotides agree with TRBD1. The DNA reads as follows: TGTGCCAGCAGTGAACAGGGGGCGGCCAACGAGCAGTACTTC. Protein translation: CASSEQGAANEQYF.